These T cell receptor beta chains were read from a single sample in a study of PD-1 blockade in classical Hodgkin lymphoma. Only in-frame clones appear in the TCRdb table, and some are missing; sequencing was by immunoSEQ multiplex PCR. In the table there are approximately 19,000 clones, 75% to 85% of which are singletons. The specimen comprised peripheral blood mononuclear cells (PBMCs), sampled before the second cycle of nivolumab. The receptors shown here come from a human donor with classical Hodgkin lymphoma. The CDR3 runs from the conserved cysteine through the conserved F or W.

CASSDPGSSGNTIYF,TRBJ1-3,15,TRBV25-1
CASAGFYAGDEKLFF,TRBJ1-4,15,TRBV28
CASGRTSGNTIYF,TRBJ1-3,13,TRBV9
CASSQGQGYGYTF,TRBJ1-2,13,TRBV4-3
CASSSEGGVDTQYF,TRBJ2-3,14,TRBV5-5
CASSLGTGGTDTQYF,TRBJ2-3,15,TRBV11-3
CASSLVGDEQFF,TRBJ2-1,12,TRBV5-1
CASSGRTGSNYGYTF,TRBJ1-2,15,TRBV9
CASSALGRGGYGYTF,TRBJ1-2,15,TRBV25-1
CASTKGDPYNEQFF,TRBJ2-1,14,TRBV6-1
CASSDKLGSNQPQHF,TRBJ1-5,15,TRBV2
CASSVSGGYGLDTEAFF,TRBJ1-1,17,TRBV9
CASSIYGDNQPQHF,TRBJ1-5,14,TRBV19
CASEETRGNQPQHF,TRBJ1-5,14,TRBV19
CASSWGGLGTEAFF,TRBJ1-1,14,TRBV5-1
CSVRSPFPGQGETQYF,TRBJ2-5,16,TRBV29-1
CASSFGGQNSYEQYF,TRBJ2-7,15,TRBV5-1
CASSLAGRTLRDEQFF,TRBJ2-1,16,TRBV11-1
CASSRGTMNTEAFF,TRBJ1-1,14,TRBV25-1
CASSPQGGVEETQYF,TRBJ2-5,15,TRBV5-1
CATSLSGGTYNEQFF,TRBJ2-1,15,TRBV15
CASSLSRKDYGYTF,TRBJ1-2,14,TRBV5-1
CASSKERQGAGLGYTF,TRBJ1-2,16,TRBV21-1
CASSEFEDEAFF,TRBJ1-1,12,TRBV2
CASSIGGLGALRAFF,TRBJ1-1,15,TRBV19
CASSLKGDTQYF,TRBJ2-3,12,TRBV5-1
CAWTGGSQETQYF,TRBJ2-5,13,TRBV30
CASTRGGTYNEQFF,TRBJ2-1,14,TRBV6-1
CASSDSLYGYTF,TRBJ1-2,12,TRBV28
CASAKSTGLNGYTF,TRBJ1-2,14,TRBV19
CASSMLSEAFF,TRBJ1-1,11,TRBV19
CAWSVGGSGELFF,TRBJ2-2,13,TRBV30
CASSIAHDSNQPQHF,TRBJ1-5,15,TRBV19
CAWSAGTGDTDTQYF,TRBJ2-3,15,TRBV30
CASSLVRPGSSYNEQFF,TRBJ2-1,17,TRBV5-1
CASSPAGSGGNTIYF,TRBJ1-3,15,TRBV18
CSARDPYEQYF,TRBJ2-7,11,TRBV20-1
CASTSGEATYGYTF,TRBJ1-2,14,TRBV19
CASSLSSGGVSYEQYF,TRBJ2-7,16,TRBV5-1
CASRPGEQPQHF,TRBJ1-5,12,TRBV6-6
CASSEPAGVINEQFF,TRBJ2-1,15,TRBV6-1
CASSPGYGTGGTGELFF,TRBJ2-2,17,TRBV7-2
CASRGVADTQYF,TRBJ2-3,12,TRBV6-1
CSADSVNEQFF,TRBJ2-1,11,TRBV20-1